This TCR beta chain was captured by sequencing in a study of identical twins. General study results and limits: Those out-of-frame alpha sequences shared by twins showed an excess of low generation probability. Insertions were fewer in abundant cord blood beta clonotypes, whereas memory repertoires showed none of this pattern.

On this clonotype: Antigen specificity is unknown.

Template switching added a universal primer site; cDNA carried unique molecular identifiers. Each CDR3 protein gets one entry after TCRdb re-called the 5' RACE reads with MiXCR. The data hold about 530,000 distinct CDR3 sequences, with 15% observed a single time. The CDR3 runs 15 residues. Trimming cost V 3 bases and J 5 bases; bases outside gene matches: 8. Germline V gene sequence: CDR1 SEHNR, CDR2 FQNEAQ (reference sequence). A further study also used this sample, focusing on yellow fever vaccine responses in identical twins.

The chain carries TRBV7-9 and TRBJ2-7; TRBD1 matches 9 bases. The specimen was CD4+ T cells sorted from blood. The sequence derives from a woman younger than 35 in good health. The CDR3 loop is CASSFSGQGLDEQYF. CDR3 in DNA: TGTGCCAGCAGCTTTTCCGGACAGGGGCTCGACGAGCAGTACTTC.